This T cell receptor beta chain was sequenced in a study of OX40 agonist ivuxolimab in advanced cancers. Study-wide background: Ivuxolimab, an antibody acting as an agonist of OX40 (CD134), was used to treat patients. Partial responses occurred in three patients (one hepatocellular carcinoma, two cutaneous melanoma). Study-wide findings and caveats: On average, CD8+ T cells showed a greater number of expanded clones than CD4+. Clonal expansion was seen in CD4+ and CD8+ blood T cells by week 6 at 0.1 to 3.0 mg/kg.

Here immunoSEQ multiplex PCR was the method, and the copy in TCRdb shows in-frame clones only, minus some. This sample has 10,000 to 15,000 clones, with 80% to 90% found just once. In this sample, this clone turned up once. Antigen unknown. This CDR3 has 16 residues. Germline CDR1 and CDR2: SEHNR and FQNEAQ (reference sequence). This clonotype originated in an adult with an advanced solid tumor such as melanoma, head and neck, liver or kidney cancer. This specimen consisted of CD4+ or CD8+ T cells sorted from blood, obtained in a trial of the OX40 agonist ivuxolimab. The chain carries TRBV7-9 and TRBJ2-5; 8 positions match TRBD1. The DNA end lines up better with TRBJ2-7; the J call may be wrong. The CDR3 nucleotides are TGTGCCAGCAGCGTATTAGGTAGGACAGGGACCTACGAGCAGTACTTC. This gives the protein CASSVLGRTGTYEQYF.